The 20 T cell receptor beta chains below all came from one sample that was sequenced in a study of regulatory T cells in long-lasting Graves disease. Time point in this sample: persistent/refractory GD, antithyroid drugs over 5 years with positive TRAb. PBMC-extracted RNA yielded the TCR library. Libraries of TCR beta came from iRepertoire HTBI primers plus Arm-PCR of CDR3 regions. TCRdb called the multiplex PCR reads again in MiXCR, with one record for every CDR3 protein. The data contain about 460,000 distinct CDR3 sequences, 22% of them singletons. The sequencing used peripheral blood mononuclear cells (PBMCs), collected when the disease was refractory, from a patient treated with antithyroid drugs. These receptors originate from a female donor with Graves disease.

The genes are TRBV3-2 and TRBJ1-5; TRBD1 reflects the table's D call only, with no check against the DNA. TRBV3-2 is tagged as a pseudogene. The CDR3 runs to 14 residues. CDR3 region: CARRGQTFNQPQHF. CDR3 DNA sequence: TGTGCCAGGAGGGGGCAGACCTTCAATCAGCCCCAGCATTTT.

J is TRBJ2-1 and V is TRBV12-3 or TRBV12-4, with 9 bases that match TRBD2. CDR3 length: 16 amino acids. V gave up 6 bases and J gave up 6 bases; unmatched junction bases: 12. This CDR3 reads CASSPGLAGTFNEQFF. In DNA, the CDR3 is TGTGCCAGCAGCCCCGGGCTAGCGGGAACATTCAATGAGCAGTTCTTC.

This clonotype was seen ten or more times. This rearrangement joins TRBV11-2 to TRBJ1-1; tentative D call: TRBD1 (6 bases). The V gene's germline CDR1 is SGHAT and CDR2 FQNNGV. There are 15 residues in the CDR3. Trimming removed 3 bases at V and 0 bases at J, with 11 bases between. This CDR3 reads CASSLDSIMNTEAFF. The CDR3 nucleotides are TGTGCCAGCAGCTTGGACAGCATTATGAACACTGAAGCTTTCTTT.

The rearrangement links TRBV20-1 to TRBJ2-7; D remains unclear. The V gene lost 3 bases and the J gene lost 0 bases, with 12 bases spanning the gap. Germline V gene lookup returns CDR1 DFQATT and CDR2 SNEGSKA (reference sequence). This CDR3 contains 14 residues. This chain's CDR3 is CSASRPPSSYEQYF. The CDR3 DNA follows: TGCAGTGCTAGTAGACCCCCGAGCTCCTACGAGCAGTACTTC.

This clonotype came up many times. This sequence joins TRBV27 and TRBJ1-1; D might be TRBD1 (6 bases). Germline V gene sequence: CDR1 MNHEY, CDR2 SMNVEV (reference sequence). The CDR3 is made up of 16 amino acids. Deletions cut 2 bases from V and 1 base from J, with 14 bases between. CDR3 loop: CASSLQGPGWNTEAFF. As DNA, the CDR3 is TGTGCCAGCAGTTTACAGGGGCCCGGTTGGAACACTGAAGCTTTCTTT.

This clonotype was observed at least ten times. The gene calls are TRBV2 and TRBJ1-2, with a tentative D call TRBD1 (6 bases). With 2 bases removed from V and 7 bases from J, the gap between germline ends came to 8 bases. The CDR3 consists of 12 residues. The germline CDR1 and CDR2 sequences are SNHLY and FYNNEI. CDR3 DNA sequence: TGTGCCAGCAGTGAATCAGGGGCTGGCTACACCTTC. This translates into CASSESGAGYTF.

This clonotype was seen many times. Its ends do not fully match the called genes, so a read error is possible. The chain couples TRBV3-1 to TRBJ1-2; 7 positions match TRBD1. The germline CDR1 and CDR2 sequences are LGHDT and YNNKEL (reference sequence). The CDR3 loop spans 14 amino acids. In nucleotides, the CDR3 is TGCGCCAGCAGCCAAGGGACAGCTAACTATGGCTACACCTTC. Translated: CASSQGTANYGYTF.

This clonotype was observed many times. The chain carries TRBV28 and TRBJ1-1; D is ambiguous. V lost 7 bases and J lost 3, with 18 bases in between. Per germline, CDR1 MDHEN and CDR2 SYDVKM. There are 15 residues in the CDR3. The CDR3 coding sequence is TGTGCCAGCACCGTCCGAGTCCTGAGGGACACTGAAGCTTTCTTT. Its protein is CASTVRVLRDTEAFF. Combining the CDR3 with reference TRBV28 and TRBJ1-1 gives the whole variable domain DVKVTQSSRYLVKRTGEKVFLECVQDMDHENMFWYRQDPGLGLRLIYFSYDVKMKEKGDIPEGYSVSREKKERFSLILESASTNQTSMYLCASTVRVLRDTEAFFGQGTRLTVV.

For this clonotype: A much larger clone differs from this one at a single base, so this may be a read error. The rearrangement uses TRBV11-3 and TRBJ2-5; 9 nucleotides match TRBD2. Germline assignment: CDR1 SGHNT and CDR2 YENEEA. The CDR3 is 15 residues long. The trim removed 4 bases at V and 3 bases at J, leaving 6 bases unmatched. CDR3 sequence (DNA): TGTGCCAGCAGCTATAGCGGGAGCGCGGAAGAGACCCAGTACTTC. It translates to CASSYSGSAEETQYF.

Turning to this clonotype: This could be a read error, since a much larger clone is one nucleotide away. V gene TRBV7-3 combines with J gene TRBJ1-2; 7 bases map to TRBD1. Germline V gene data show CDR1 as SGHTA and CDR2 as FQGTGA. The CDR3 has 13 residues. The DNA for the CDR3 is TGTGCCAACAGCCCTAACAGGGACAGCAGCTACACCTTC. Amino acids: CANSPNRDSSYTF.

This chain connects TRBV30 to TRBJ1-2; possible D gene TRBD1, 6 bases. The CDR3 is made up of 17 amino acids. V lost 3 bases and J 8 bases, leaving 28 bases between the germline ends. From germline, CDR1 is GTSNPN and CDR2 SVGIG (reference sequence). Here the CDR3 DNA reads TGTGCCTGGAGCGACCCGTACAGGGAGAAGAGGAACTGGGGCTACACCTTC. Amino acids: CAWSDPYREKRNWGYTF. The entire variable domain, with the rest obtained from reference TRBV30 and TRBJ1-2, is as follows: SQTIHQWPATLVQPVGSPLSLECTVEGTSNPNLYWYRQAAGRGLQLLFYSVGIGQISSEVPQNLSASRPQDRQFILSSKKLLLSDSGFYLCAWSDPYREKRNWGYTFGSGTRLTVV.

The sample holds many counts of this clonotype. This chain joins TRBV29-1 and TRBJ1-1, with D possibly TRBD1 on 5 matching bases. The CDR3 loop spans 12 amino acids. The germline V and J ends were trimmed by 7 bases and 3 bases, with 12 bases remaining between them. Germline V lookup: CDR1 SQVTM, CDR2 ANQGSEA. The CDR3 DNA reads TGCAGCGCGAAACAGGATTACACTGAAGCTTTCTTT. Translating gives CSAKQDYTEAFF.

The CDR3 here is CASSLNRVGNQPQHF. In DNA, the CDR3 is TGTGCCAGCAGTCTAAACAGGGTCGGCAATCAGCCCCAGCATTTT. This sequence joins TRBV27 and TRBJ1-5; TRBD1 is a possible D gene (6 bases). Trimming took 5 bases from V and 2 from J, leaving 13 bases between them. The length of the CDR3 is 15 residues. Germline V lookup: CDR1 MNHEY, CDR2 SMNVEV (reference sequence).

This clonotype was detected ten times or more. The CDR3, as DNA: TGTGCCAGCAGTGGAGTCTCTCCTCATGGCTACACCTTC. This sequence encodes CASSGVSPHGYTF. V usage is TRBV6-1 and J usage is TRBJ1-2; D ambiguous. V gave up 4 bases and J gave up 6 bases, with 12 bases separating them. This CDR3 contains 13 residues. Per germline, CDR1 MNHNS and CDR2 SASEGT.

There are a few counts of this clonotype. This sequence joins TRBV9 and TRBJ1-2; 8 nucleotides line up with TRBD1. This CDR3 has 15 amino acids. Germline V gene sequence: CDR1 SGDLS, CDR2 YYNGEE. V lost 0 bases and J lost 8; bases outside the gene matches: 9. The CDR3 is CASSVEGQGPGGYTF. CDR3 nucleotide sequence: TGTGCCAGCAGCGTAGAAGGACAGGGACCTGGAGGCTACACCTTC.

The chain employs TRBV7-2 and TRBJ1-5, with D hard to call. V dropped 5 bases and J dropped 9 bases, with 14 bases sitting between them. The germline V gene has CDR1 SGHTA and CDR2 FQGNSA. The CDR3 totals 13 residues. DNA for the CDR3: TGTGCCAGCAGCATAGGACCAGAGAGGCCCCAGCATTTT. Amino acid sequence: CASSIGPERPQHF.

This clonotype has at least ten counts. V usage is TRBV15 and J usage is TRBJ1-2, with a tentative D call TRBD1 (6 bases). The V end lost 4 bases, the J end lost 3 bases, and 12 bases lay between the germline ends. Germline V gene sequence: CDR1 LNHNV, CDR2 YYDKDF (reference sequence). The CDR3 has 14 residues. CDR3 DNA sequence: TGTGCCACCAGCACAGGGACAACACACTATGGCTACACCTTC. Protein sequence: CATSTGTTHYGYTF.

This clonotype was picked up a small number of times. The rearrangement links TRBV29-1 to TRBJ1-1; 8 bases align to TRBD1. In germline, CDR1 is SQVTM, CDR2 ANQGSEA. The CDR3 is made up of 16 amino acids. The J segment lost 4 bases and the V segment lost 5 bases, leaving 15 bases of the junction unmatched. The CDR3 nucleotides read TGCAGCGTTCAAAGTCCCGGGACAGGTTTGGGCACTGAAGCTTTCTTT. Amino acid sequence: CSVQSPGTGLGTEAFF.

Points on this clonotype: A read error is possible here, since a much larger clone lies one base away. The CDR3 region is CANSYPGGYEQYF. DNA for the CDR3: TGTGCCAACAGTTACCCAGGGGGCTACGAGCAGTACTTC. The rearrangement uses TRBV28 and TRBJ2-7, with 7 bases matching TRBD1. Germline V CDR1 and CDR2: MDHEN, SYDVKM. This CDR3 spans 13 amino acids.

The sample holds a few counts of this clonotype. This may arise from a read error, as a much more abundant clone is one base away. V gene TRBV28 combines with J gene TRBJ1-1; D not certain. This CDR3 is built from 15 residues. Trimming took 6 bases from V and 4 from J, leaving 18 bases between them. CDR1 MDHEN and CDR2 SYDVKM come from the germline V gene. This CDR3 reads CASSTPGPPGTEAFF. In DNA, the CDR3 is TGTGCCAGCAGCACCCCAGGACCCCCGGGCACTGAAGCTTTCTTT.